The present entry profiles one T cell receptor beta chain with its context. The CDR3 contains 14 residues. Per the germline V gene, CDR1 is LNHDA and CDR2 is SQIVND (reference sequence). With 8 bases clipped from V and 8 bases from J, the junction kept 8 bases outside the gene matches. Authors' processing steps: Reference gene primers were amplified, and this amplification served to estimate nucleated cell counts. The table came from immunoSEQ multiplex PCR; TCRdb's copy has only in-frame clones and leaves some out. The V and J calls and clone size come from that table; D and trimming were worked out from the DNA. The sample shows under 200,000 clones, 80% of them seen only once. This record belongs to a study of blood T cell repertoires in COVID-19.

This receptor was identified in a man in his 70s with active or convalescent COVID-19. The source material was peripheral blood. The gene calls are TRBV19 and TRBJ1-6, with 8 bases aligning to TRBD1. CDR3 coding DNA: TGTGCCAGTGGGGAGGGACAGGTACATTCACCCCTCCACTTT. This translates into CASGEGQVHSPLHF.